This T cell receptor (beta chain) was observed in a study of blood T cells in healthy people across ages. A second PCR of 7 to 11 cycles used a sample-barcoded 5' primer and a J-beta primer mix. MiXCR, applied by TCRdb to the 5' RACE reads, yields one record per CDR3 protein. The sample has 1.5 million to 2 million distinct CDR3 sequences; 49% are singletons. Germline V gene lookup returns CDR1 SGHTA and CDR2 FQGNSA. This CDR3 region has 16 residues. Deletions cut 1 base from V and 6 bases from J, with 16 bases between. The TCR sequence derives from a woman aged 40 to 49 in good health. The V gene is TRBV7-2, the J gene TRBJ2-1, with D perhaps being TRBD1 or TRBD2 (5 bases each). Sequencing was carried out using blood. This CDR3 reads CASSLGGLAAGNEQFF. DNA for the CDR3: TGTGCCAGCAGCTTAGGGGGGTTAGCCGCGGGCAATGAGCAGTTCTTC.